This TCR beta chain was recorded in a study of T cell responses to AZD1222 COVID-19 vaccine (dated by TCRdb to the early 2020s). Concerning the study at large: AZD1222 recipients with second doses at about 4 weeks or about 12 weeks were pooled, because spike-specific TCR depth and breadth did not differ between schedules. TCR sequencing was performed for roughly 250 trial participants, of whom about 200 were given two doses of AZD1222 and roughly 25 were given two doses of MenACWY control vaccine. Enrollment into the trials was organized by age into subgroups of 18-55, 56-69 and 70-plus years, and those subgroups contained roughly 150, 30 and 60 TCR-sequenced participants, respectively. Overall results and qualifications from the work: Epitopes outside the regions mutated in the B.1.351 and B.1.1.7 variants were reportedly recognized by nearly half of the unique spike-specific TCRs. Participants were mostly white British, with more females than males. The authors suggested clonal diversity may have been underestimated. CD4 TCRs associated with the vaccine covered the entire spike protein, and the dominant responses were in regions 160-218 and 743-854. In the small 56-69-year group, the increase in depth fell short of significance, most likely because of low power. Conclusions about previously exposed vaccinees were limited because only six AZD1222 recipients were SARS-CoV-2 seropositive at baseline. Because no samples from the day 14 peak response were available, repertoires could be characterized only after the peak T cell response. After two AZD1222 doses, spike-specific TCR breadth and depth were significantly higher than at day 0 and than in MenACWY recipients.

The CDR3 regions of human TCRbeta chains were subjected to immunosequencing. Concerning the study's data processing: Repertoire TCRs were matched against a reference library of SARS-CoV-2-specific TCRs generated with the MIRA antigen-specificity platform. Breadth was defined as the fraction of unique TCRs that were SARS-CoV-2-associated, and depth was defined as the fraction of total T cells that were SARS-CoV-2-associated. Using the MIRA data, every spike-specific TCR was mapped to the spike region that the TCR reacted to and assigned to either a CD4 or a CD8 class. Log10-transformed breadth and depth values were compared by one-way ANOVA with Sidak's multiple comparisons tests. TCRdb stores this immuneACCESS table with in-frame sequences only. Part of the clones is absent; in the studies checked, under half of the shortfall reflects unresolved V genes, and no reason is known for the rest. That table furnishes V, J and clone size, whereas the DNA furnished D and trimming. In this sample the table shows about 67,000 clones, 80% to 90% of which occur a single time. Around 21% of the sample is taken by the ten largest.

Worth noting for this clone: The antigen this receptor binds is unknown. No much larger clone is present one base from it, and per-base qualities are unavailable.

The time point label, as the study defines it: baseline before first vaccination. Vaccinee samples were obtained from the UK trials COV001 and COV002, which included a single-blind randomized controlled phase 2/3 trial of AZD1222 (ChAdOx1 nCoV-19) in healthy adults. Trial participant PBMC samples were collected at day 0 and day 28 after the second dose for TCRbeta chain sequencing. This specimen consisted of peripheral blood, obtained on day 0 of AZD1222 vaccination. This clonotype was sampled from an adult in good health.

The CDR3 reads as follows: CASSLGTEVNEKLFF. The nucleotides are TGTGCCAGCAGCTTAGGGACAGAAGTTAATGAAAAACTGTTTTTT. This chain joins TRBV7-3 to TRBJ1-4; the central 7 bases match TRBD1. V is trimmed back by 2 bases and J by 4 bases, and the junction contains 4 bases that no gene match accounts for. From the cysteine up to the phenylalanine, the CDR3 has a length of 15 residues. The sequence is cut down to CDR3 DNA, 45 bases in frame from base 1. The germline V gene sets CDR1 to SGHTA and CDR2 to FQGTGA.